This T cell receptor (beta chain) was captured by sequencing in a study of glioma-infiltrating T cells (dated by TCRdb to the mid-2010s). Background on the whole study: Sequencing of TCR alpha- and beta-chain repertoires was performed on glioma tissue, on non-neoplastic brain tissue, and on matched peripheral blood mononuclear cells. Each tissue-infiltrating repertoire was compared with the same patient's peripheral blood repertoire to measure divergence between tissue and blood T-cell populations. Three low-grade glioma patients, several primary glioblastoma patients, and three non-glioma patients who contributed non-neoplastic brain tissue made up the paired cohort.

This clonotype was recorded many times. Its antigen is currently not known. The record has no base qualities; no much larger clone is one base away. What the authors observed across the whole study: VJ-independent divergence between tissue and blood was found to be below expectation in non-neoplastic patients but above expectation in all gliomas, particularly low-grade gliomas. Group comparisons were based on small numbers of patients: three non-neoplastic, three low-grade glioma and about 8 glioblastoma patients. Very few CDR3 sequences were found to be shared between tissue and blood, and this scarcity was attributed to high CDR3 diversity and limited sampling.

The iRepertoire nested amplicon-rescue multiplex PCR (arm-PCR) platform was used to amplify TCR alpha and beta CDR3 regions from RNA. For one-step reverse transcription and amplification, roughly 100-450 ng of tissue mRNA or PBMC total RNA was used as input. Following bead purification, Illumina adapters were added through a secondary multiplex PCR, and the libraries were then gel-purified between 200 and 400 bp. Libraries carried internal 6-nucleotide barcodes used for demultiplexing. Sequencing of the libraries was done on an Illumina MiSeq using 2x220 or 2x250 nucleotide paired-end reads. The source study handled its data this way. Paired reads were merged using FLASH 1.2.11 and aligned with BWA-MEM to the GRCh37 human genome, and TRA and TRB reads were then extracted. For V and J assignment, an IMGT-derived reference of cassette sequences and CDR3 motifs that included pseudogenes was used. Three-frame translation of reads was performed, and productive CDR3s were defined as those with a C...FGXG motif and no stop codons. Unique combinations of V-J cassette pair and CDR3 amino acid sequence were defined as clonotypes. Reads were filtered by Hamming distance, with the threshold set by the sequence error rate of each sample in mapped regions. TCRdb trimmed the raw reads at Q25, called clones with MiXCR and kept productive beta chains. Rows are unified per CDR3 protein, each entry keeping the most common DNA and genes. V and J calls and clone size were set by TCRdb, not the authors. The sample table contains some 150,000 distinct CDR3 sequences; only one count was recorded for 35% to 50% of them. The leading ten clones occupy over 15% of the sample.

Sequencing was performed on glioma tissue, nonneoplastic brain tissue, or PBMCs (not recorded which). The receptor's source is a human donor with low-grade glioma or glioblastoma, undergoing nonglioma brain surgery, or in good health (not recorded which).

CDR3 sequence: CATSRDKAYQETQYF. The sequenced DNA: TGTGCCACCAGCAGAGATAAGGCGTACCAAGAGACCCAGTACTTC. Recombination joined TRBV15 with TRBJ2-5, with the D gene not confidently named. From its cysteine to its phenylalanine, the CDR3 spans 15 amino acids. The only DNA kept is the CDR3, 45 bases in frame from the first base. The junction shows trimming of 0 bases on V and 0 bases on J, plus 8 bases between the germline ends. CDR1 LNHNV and CDR2 YYDKDF were looked up in the germline V gene (reference sequence).